One sample yielded the 3 T cell receptor beta chains listed below, sequenced in a study of T cells in Graves' hyperthyroidism and ophthalmopathy. RNA transcripts gave rise to amplified TCR beta CDR3 regions. When the TCR CDR3 underwent first-round RT-PCR, the HTBI primer set was used. TCRdb re-analysed the multiplex PCR reads in MiXCR, keeping a single row per CDR3 protein. The sample lists some 270,000 distinct CDR3 sequences, approximately 14% occurring once. The material sequenced was blood. The receptors come from a woman aged 40 to 50 with Graves' hyperthyroidism.

V and J are TRBV28 and TRBJ1-5; TRBD1 matches 7 bases. This CDR3 region has 15 residues. Germline values: CDR1 MDHEN, CDR2 SYDVKM. With V trimmed by 3 bases and J by 4 bases, 6 bases remained unmatched. CDR3 coding DNA: TGTGCCAGCAGTTTCGGCAGGGGGAAAAATCAGCCCCAGCATTTT. Translating gives CASSFGRGKNQPQHF. Full variable domain (rest looked up from reference TRBV28 and TRBJ1-5): DVKVTQSSRYLVKRTGEKVFLECVQDMDHENMFWYRQDPGLGLRLIYFSYDVKMKEKGDIPEGYSVSREKKERFSLILESASTNQTSMYLCASSFGRGKNQPQHFGDGTRLSIL.

The chain joins TRBV19 to TRBJ1-5; D not certain. Germline CDR1 is LNHDA and CDR2 is SQIVND (reference sequence). Trimming took off 4 bases at V and 5 bases at J, with 9 bases between the two ends. The CDR3 has 13 residues. The CDR3 protein is CASSNDRYQPQHF. CDR3 in DNA: TGTGCCAGTAGTAACGACCGCTATCAGCCCCAGCATTTT.

The sample holds many counts of this clonotype. The rearrangement joins TRBV13 to TRBJ2-3, with 12 nucleotides matching TRBD2. In germline, CDR1 is PRHDT, CDR2 FYEKMQ (reference sequence). V lost 4 bases to trimming and J lost 3 bases; unmatched junction nucleotides: 14. The CDR3 has 19 residues. The CDR3 here is CASSSRIRLAGEPTDTQYF. The CDR3, as DNA: TGTGCCAGCAGCTCCCGAATTCGACTAGCGGGAGAACCGACAGATACGCAGTATTTT.